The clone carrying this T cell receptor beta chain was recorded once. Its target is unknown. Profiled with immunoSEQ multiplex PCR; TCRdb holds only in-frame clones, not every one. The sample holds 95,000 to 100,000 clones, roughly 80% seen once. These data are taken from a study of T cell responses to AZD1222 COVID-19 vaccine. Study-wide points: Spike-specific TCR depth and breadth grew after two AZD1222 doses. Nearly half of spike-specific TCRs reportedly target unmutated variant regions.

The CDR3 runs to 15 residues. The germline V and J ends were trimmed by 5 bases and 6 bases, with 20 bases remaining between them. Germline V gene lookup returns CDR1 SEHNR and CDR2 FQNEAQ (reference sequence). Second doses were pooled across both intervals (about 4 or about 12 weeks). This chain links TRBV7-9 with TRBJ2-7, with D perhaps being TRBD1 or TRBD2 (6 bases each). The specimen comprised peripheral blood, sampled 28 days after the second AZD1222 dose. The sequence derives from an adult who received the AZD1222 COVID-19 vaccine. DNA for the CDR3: TGTGCCAGCAGCGCTAGGGGGGTCGGTATGGGCGAGCAGTACTTC. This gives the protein CASSARGVGMGEQYF.